The 24 T cell receptor beta chains in this list originate from one sample, sequenced in a study of blood T cell repertoires in COVID-19. Clones were read by immunoSEQ multiplex PCR, and TCRdb kept only the in-frame ones, dropping some. The repertoire holds some 250,000 clones, with around four fifths as singletons. Material for sequencing was peripheral blood. Source of these receptors: a man between 60 and 75 years old with acute or convalescent COVID-19.

The genes are TRBV19 and TRBJ2-1; 10 bases fit TRBD2. V lost 2 bases to trimming and J lost 1 base; unmatched junction nucleotides: 8. CDR1 and CDR2 from the germline V gene are LNHDA and SQIVND (reference sequence). The CDR3 is 18 amino acids. The chain's CDR3 is CASSIFRTSGSSYNEQFF. The CDR3 DNA is TGTGCCAGTAGTATATTCCGGACTAGCGGATCATCCTACAATGAGCAGTTCTTC.

The V and J genes are TRBV24-1 and TRBJ2-5; 8 bases map to TRBD1. V shed 9 bases and J 3 bases; nucleotides not matched to a gene: 5. The CDR3 spans 13 residues. Germline CDR1 reads KGHDR; CDR2 reads SFDVKD. The CDR3 is CATSTGGEETQYF. The CDR3 region has the DNA TGTGCCACCTCTACAGGGGGAGAAGAGACCCAGTACTTC.

CDR3 DNA sequence: TGTGCCAGCAGCTGGACAGGTGGGGGCACAGATACGCAGTATTTT. This codes for CASSWTGGGTDTQYF. The V and J genes are TRBV7-3 and TRBJ2-3, with 7 bases matching TRBD1. The CDR3 is made up of 15 amino acids. The V gene's germline CDR1 is SGHTA and CDR2 FQGTGA. V dropped 4 bases and J dropped 1; count of bases not matched to a gene: 5.

CDR3 coding DNA: TGTGCCAGCACCGCCGACAGGGGATCCTACAATGAGCAGTTCTTC. This sequence encodes CASTADRGSYNEQFF. The V gene is TRBV6-5, the J gene TRBJ2-1, with TRBD1 identical over 8 bases. Germline V gene data show CDR1 as MNHEY and CDR2 as SVGAGI. The J segment lost 1 base and the V segment lost 7 bases, leaving 6 bases of the junction unmatched. The CDR3 contains 15 residues.

Details on this clone: The same CDR3 arises from other DNA sequences in this sample as well. This chain uses TRBV3-1 (or the pseudogene TRBV3-2) with TRBJ1-4, with D perhaps matching TRBD1 (5 bases). CDR1 and CDR2 (germline): LGHDT, YNNKEL (reference sequence). CDR3 size: 14 residues. V lost 1 base and J 11 bases, leaving 14 bases between the germline ends. The CDR3 region has the DNA TGTGCCAGCAGCCAAGCAGGGCCTTTCAACAAACTGTTTTTT. Translated: CASSQAGPFNKLFF.

CDR3 residues: CASSPQPEYEQYF. The CDR3 DNA sequence: TGTGCCAGCAGCCCCCAACCGGAGTACGAGCAGTACTTC. The chain has TRBV7-2 and TRBJ2-7; D uncertain. V lost 5 bases and J lost 4, with 12 bases in between. This CDR3 region has 13 residues. Looked up from germline, CDR1 is SGHTA and CDR2 is FQGNSA.

The rearrangement links TRBV28 to TRBJ1-2, with 7 bases aligning to TRBD1. With 6 bases clipped from V and 4 bases from J, the junction kept 5 bases outside the gene matches. Looked up from germline, CDR1 is MDHEN and CDR2 is SYDVKM. The CDR3 is made up of 13 amino acids. In nucleotides, the CDR3 is TGTGCCAGCAGCCAGACAGGGACCTATGGCTACACCTTC. This sequence encodes CASSQTGTYGYTF.

The rearrangement links TRBV5-1 to TRBJ2-3, with a weak D call TRBD2 (5 bases). Looked up from germline, CDR1 is SGHRS and CDR2 is YFSETQ. The CDR3 extends over 14 amino acids. The V end lost 4 bases, the J end lost 1 base, and 10 bases lay between the germline ends. The CDR3 loop is CASSPGRGTDTQYF. The CDR3 bases are TGCGCCAGCAGCCCTGGGAGAGGCACAGATACGCAGTATTTT.

The rearrangement joins TRBV29-1 to TRBJ2-1, with 8 bases fitting TRBD1. The J segment lost 4 bases and the V segment lost 8 bases, leaving 22 bases of the junction unmatched. CDR1 is SQVTM, CDR2 ANQGSEA, per germline. The CDR3 extends over 18 amino acids. The CDR3 spells CSFSGQVGQVGVYNEQFF. The CDR3 DNA is TGCAGCTTTTCAGGACAGGTGGGACAGGTTGGAGTATACAATGAGCAGTTCTTC.

The rearrangement uses TRBV28 and TRBJ2-1, with 11 nucleotides matching TRBD2. CDR1 and CDR2 (germline): MDHEN, SYDVKM. This CDR3 has 16 amino acids. V dropped 6 bases and J dropped 7; count of bases not matched to a gene: 11. DNA for the CDR3: TGTGCCAGCAGGCCCCGATGGGCTAGCGGGAGGAATGAGCAGTTCTTC. Amino acids: CASRPRWASGRNEQFF.

The CDR3 reads CASSRTGLAYEQYF. The CDR3 nucleotides read TGTGCCAGCTCACGCACGGGACTAGCGTACGAGCAGTACTTC. The chain combines TRBV18 with TRBJ2-7; 10 bases align to TRBD2. J gave up 4 bases and V 4 bases, and 4 bases lay outside the gene matches. Germline CDR1 is KGHSH and CDR2 is LQKENI. This CDR3 contains 14 residues.

The chain uses TRBV9 and TRBJ1-6; 9 bases map to TRBD1. Germline assignment: CDR1 SGDLS and CDR2 YYNGEE. Germline trimming cut 0 bases from V and 8 bases from J; bases unmatched to any gene: 3. The CDR3 has 15 amino acids. CDR3 amino acids: CASSVARTGDSPLHF. As DNA, the CDR3 is TGTGCCAGCAGCGTAGCCCGGACAGGGGATTCACCCCTCCACTTT.

This clone turned up a few times. Other DNA sequences in the same sample also yield this CDR3. This chain joins TRBV7-3 and TRBJ1-2; no definite D call. This CDR3 has 13 residues. Trimming pared 2 bases from V and 6 bases from J, leaving 10 bases between. Germline V CDR1 and CDR2: SGHTA, FQGTGA. CDR3 loop: CASSLSREDGYTF. The CDR3 DNA reads as TGTGCCAGCAGCTTATCGAGGGAGGATGGCTACACCTTC.

The genes are TRBV5-1 and TRBJ2-5; D perhaps matches TRBD1 (5 bases). Between the trimmed V and J ends, which lost 0 bases and 5 bases, there was a span of 11 bases. The CDR3 is 14 amino acids. Germline loops: CDR1 SGHRS, CDR2 YFSETQ. The CDR3 DNA follows: TGCGCCAGCAGCTTGGGCCAGGGTTTGGAGACCCAGTACTTC. This encodes CASSLGQGLETQYF.

The rearrangement links TRBV7-9 to TRBJ1-2, with TRBD1 matching over 9 bases. The CDR3 sequence is 14 residues long. The trim removed 1 base at V and 6 bases at J, leaving 3 bases unmatched. CDR1 SEHNR and CDR2 FQNEAQ come from the germline V gene (reference sequence). The CDR3 here is CASSLDGTGNGYTF. CDR3 DNA: TGTGCCAGCAGCTTAGACGGGACAGGGAATGGCTACACCTTC.

This clone was seen only a few times. The genes are TRBV5-1 and TRBJ2-1, with D tentatively TRBD2 (7 bases). Germline V gene data show CDR1 as SGHRS and CDR2 as YFSETQ. Trimming shortened V by 0 bases and J by 0 bases, and 13 bases separated the two germline ends. The CDR3 is 17 residues long. The CDR3 nucleotides are TGCGCCAGCAGCTTGGCCGGGGGGCTAAGCTCCTACAATGAGCAGTTCTTC. It translates to CASSLAGGLSSYNEQFF.

The J gene is TRBJ2-7, the V gene TRBV28, with TRBD1 matching over 8 bases. Trimming took 7 bases from V and 3 from J; bases not matched to a gene: 11. In germline, CDR1 is MDHEN, CDR2 SYDVKM. The CDR3 has 15 amino acids. The chain's CDR3 is CASTPGGREDYEQYF. DNA of the CDR3: TGTGCCAGCACCCCAGGGGGCAGGGAGGACTACGAGCAGTACTTC.

The rearrangement uses TRBV5-6 and TRBJ2-3; 10 positions match TRBD2. The CDR3 covers 17 residues. Germline lookup yields CDR1 SGHDT and CDR2 YYEEEE. Germline trimming cut 4 bases from V and 6 bases from J; bases unmatched to any gene: 14. The CDR3 sequence is CASSPTPSGGHGDTQYF. The CDR3 region has the DNA TGTGCCAGCAGCCCGACCCCTAGCGGGGGCCACGGGGATACGCAGTATTTT. Complete variable domain (other parts from reference TRBV5-6 and TRBJ2-3): DAGVTQSPTHLIKTRGQQVTLRCSPKSGHDTVSWYQQALGQGPQFIFQYYEEEERQRGNFPDRFSGHQFPNYSSELNVNALLLGDSALYLCASSPTPSGGHGDTQYFGPGTRLTVL.

The chain uses TRBV19 and TRBJ2-2, with 15 nucleotides matching TRBD2. V lost 6 bases and J lost 2; bases outside the gene matches: 10. This CDR3 contains 19 residues. The V gene's germline CDR1 is LNHDA and CDR2 SQIVND (reference sequence). In DNA form, the CDR3 reads TGTGCCAGTAGCCCCCTAGGACTAGCGGGAGGGTATAACACCGGGGAGCTGTTTTTT. Encoded protein: CASSPLGLAGGYNTGELFF. The complete variable domain, with remaining parts taken from reference TRBV19 and TRBJ2-2, reads DGGITQSPKYLFRKEGQNVTLSCEQNLNHDAMYWYRQDPGQGLRLIYYSQIVNDFQKGDIAEGYSVSREKKESFPLTVTSAQKNPTAFYLCASSPLGLAGGYNTGELFFGEGSRLTVL.

This chain's CDR3 is CASSPYRGRGRQPQHF. The CDR3, as DNA: TGTGCCAGCAGCCCCTACAGGGGGCGAGGTCGTCAGCCCCAGCATTTT. This chain joins TRBV5-6 and TRBJ1-5; 9 nucleotides match TRBD1. Germline lookup yields CDR1 SGHDT and CDR2 YYEEEE. The CDR3 has 16 residues. Trimming removed 4 bases from V and 6 bases from J; junction bases left unmatched: 11. Complete variable domain (other parts from reference TRBV5-6 and TRBJ1-5): DAGVTQSPTHLIKTRGQQVTLRCSPKSGHDTVSWYQQALGQGPQFIFQYYEEEERQRGNFPDRFSGHQFPNYSSELNVNALLLGDSALYLCASSPYRGRGRQPQHFGDGTRLSIL.

The V call is TRBV6-5, the J call TRBJ1-2; no definite D call. Deletions cut 4 bases from V and 6 bases from J, with 12 bases between. This CDR3 contains 13 residues. Looked up from germline, CDR1 is MNHEY and CDR2 is SVGAGI. CDR3 nucleotides: TGTGCCAGCAGTTCCCGGGATGACCATGGCTACACCTTC. It codes for CASSSRDDHGYTF.

This clone occurred once. J is TRBJ2-6 and V is TRBV28; 8 bases fit TRBD1. Germline lookup yields CDR1 MDHEN and CDR2 SYDVKM. CDR3 length equals 18 residues. Unmatched junction bases numbered 7, after V lost 3 bases and J lost 0 bases. CDR3 in DNA: TGTGCCAGCAGTTTCTTTCAGGGGGCCCTCTCTGGGGCCAACGTCCTGACTTTC. Its translation is CASSFFQGALSGANVLTF.

The chain couples TRBV7-9 to TRBJ2-1, with a possible D match to TRBD2 (6 bases). The CDR3 is 15 amino acids. Germline V gene data show CDR1 as SEHNR and CDR2 as FQNEAQ (reference sequence). Deletions cut 5 bases from V and 3 bases from J, with 14 bases between. Written as DNA, the CDR3 is TGTGCCAGCAGCCAGGGAGGCCTAATCTACAATGAGCAGTTCTTC. It yields the protein CASSQGGLIYNEQFF.

The chain couples TRBV19 to TRBJ2-3; tentative D call: TRBD2 (7 bases). The CDR3 covers 14 residues. V was trimmed by 1 base and J by 4 bases, leaving 9 bases between them. Germline-derived CDR1 and CDR2 are LNHDA and SQIVND (reference sequence). CDR3 amino acids: CASSIAGGADTQYF. CDR3 nucleotide sequence: TGTGCCAGTAGTATAGCGGGGGGCGCAGATACGCAGTATTTT. Full variable domain (missing parts from reference TRBV19 and TRBJ2-3): DGGITQSPKYLFRKEGQNVTLSCEQNLNHDAMYWYRQDPGQGLRLIYYSQIVNDFQKGDIAEGYSVSREKKESFPLTVTSAQKNPTAFYLCASSIAGGADTQYFGPGTRLTVL.